This TCR beta chain was identified in a study of a mutant IDH1 vaccine in newly diagnosed glioma. Time point: baseline, week 1 (first vaccination visit). Described treatment: pre-vaccination baseline after standard-of-care therapy. New astrocytomas of WHO grade 3 or 4 that were IDH1-mutant and ATRX-lost were found in the donors. Germline lookup yields CDR1 MNHEY and CDR2 SVGAGI. V was trimmed by 1 base and J by 0 bases, leaving 1 base between them. The CDR3 is 14 amino acids. TCRdb keeps only in-frame clones here, not all; method: immunoSEQ multiplex PCR. The table includes just under 95,000 clones, 80% detected once.

This clonotype originated in a man aged 35-49 years with glioma. J is TRBJ2-6 and V is TRBV6-5; no clear D. The input for sequencing was PBMCs, taken from a glioma patient treated with radiotherapy, temozolomide or both. CDR3 in amino acids: CASSYFSGANVLTF. Written as DNA, the CDR3 is TGTGCCAGCAGTTACTTCTCTGGGGCCAACGTCCTGACTTTC.